The next 13 T cell receptor beta chains were all read from a single sample in a study of blood T cell repertoires in COVID-19. Sequencing used immunoSEQ multiplex PCR; TCRdb keeps in-frame clones, though not all of them. The sample gives 74,000 or so clones, over 75% of which show up once; approximately 2.9% is in the top ten. The sequencing input was peripheral blood. These receptors all stem from a man aged 50 or older with acute or convalescent COVID-19.

This chain links TRBV7-9 with TRBJ1-4; D may be TRBD1 (6 bases). V lost 1 base, J lost 4 bases, and 13 bases lay in between. Looked up from germline, CDR1 is SEHNR and CDR2 is FQNEAQ (reference sequence). This CDR3 comprises 16 residues. The CDR3 region is CASSLVWGQDNEKLFF. CDR3 coding DNA: TGTGCCAGCAGCTTAGTTTGGGGGCAGGATAATGAAAAACTGTTTTTT.

V gene TRBV19 combines with J gene TRBJ2-7; 11 positions match TRBD1. The V gene's germline CDR1 is LNHDA and CDR2 SQIVND (reference sequence). Trimming at V came to 5 bases and at J to 5 bases, leaving 2 bases not matched to a gene. The CDR3 totals 13 residues. This CDR3 reads CASSRDRGDEQYF. For the CDR3, the DNA is TGTGCCAGTAGTCGGGACAGGGGGGACGAGCAGTACTTC.

This clone was counted between two and nine times. V usage is TRBV4-3 and J usage is TRBJ2-7, with D possibly TRBD1 on 5 matching bases. V lost 0 bases to trimming and J lost 11 bases, with 14 bases between them. Germline V CDR1 and CDR2: LGHNA, YSLEER. There are 13 residues in the CDR3. The CDR3 sequence is CASSQDFQGTEYV. The DNA for the CDR3 is TGCGCCAGCAGCCAAGATTTCCAGGGAACGGAGTACGTC.

V and J are TRBV4-1 and TRBJ2-5; maybe TRBD1 (6 bases). V lost 5 bases and J 1 base, leaving 17 bases between the germline ends. The CDR3 contains 16 residues. Germline assignment: CDR1 MGHRA and CDR2 YSYEKL. The CDR3 DNA reads as TGCGCCAGCAGCTCAAACGTGGTACAGGGCCAAGAGACCCAGTACTTC. It translates to CASSSNVVQGQETQYF.

This clone was observed once. The chain has TRBV9 and TRBJ1-3; TRBD1 is a possible D gene (5 bases). In germline, CDR1 is SGDLS, CDR2 YYNGEE. There are 16 residues in the CDR3. V was clipped by 1 base and J by 2 bases, with 13 bases between them. CDR3 in DNA: TGTGCCAGCAGCGTATCAGGAGGGGAAGCTGGAAACACCATATATTTT. The encoded protein is CASSVSGGEAGNTIYF.

As concerns this clone: Different DNA sequences within this sample yield the same CDR3. The chain is built from TRBV15 and TRBJ1-4; TRBD1 might be the D (5 bases). Germline CDR1 LNHNV, CDR2 YYDKDF (reference sequence). The CDR3 is made up of 14 amino acids. V lost 3 bases to trimming and J lost 4 bases, with 9 bases between them. This CDR3 is CATSRGQGNEKLFF. The CDR3 DNA follows: TGTGCCACCAGCAGGGGCCAGGGTAATGAAAAACTGTTTTTT.

This chain connects TRBV27 to TRBJ2-1; D is undetermined. CDR3 size: 12 residues. Trimming cost V 3 bases and J 6 bases, with 6 bases left between them. CDR1 is MNHEY, CDR2 SMNVEV, per germline (reference sequence). CDR3 in amino acids: CASSFRGNEQFF. The CDR3 DNA reads as TGTGCCAGCAGTTTTCGCGGCAATGAGCAGTTCTTC.

This chain joins TRBV19 and TRBJ1-1; the D gene is possibly TRBD1 (6 bases). The CDR3 is made up of 18 amino acids. CDR1 and CDR2 (germline): LNHDA, SQIVND (reference sequence). Trimming removed 4 bases from V and 0 bases from J, with 21 bases in between. The CDR3 sequence: CASSTDVRGRRMNTEAFF. The CDR3 DNA is TGTGCCAGTAGTACAGACGTCAGGGGCCGCAGGATGAACACTGAAGCTTTCTTT.

This chain links TRBV30 with TRBJ2-7; 9 positions agree with TRBD2. CDR1 GTSNPN and CDR2 SVGIG come from the germline V gene (reference sequence). This CDR3 has 14 residues. With V trimmed by 2 bases and J by 7 bases, 9 bases remained unmatched. The chain's CDR3 is CAWSQGGRGREQYF. The CDR3 DNA is TGTGCCTGGAGTCAAGGCGGGAGGGGACGTGAGCAGTACTTC.

This sequence joins TRBV30 and TRBJ2-5; 10 bases line up with TRBD1. With 3 bases clipped from V and 4 bases from J, the junction kept 5 bases outside the gene matches. Germline lookup yields CDR1 GTSNPN and CDR2 SVGIG (reference sequence). The CDR3 contains 14 residues. The CDR3 sequence: CAWSPGQGIETQYF. The CDR3 nucleotides read TGTGCCTGGAGCCCGGGACAGGGGATAGAGACCCAGTACTTC.

The chain is built from TRBV28 and TRBJ2-1, with 10 nucleotides matching TRBD1. Germline V CDR1 and CDR2: MDHEN, SYDVKM. The length of the CDR3 is 16 residues. With 6 bases clipped from V and 5 bases from J, the junction kept 10 bases outside the gene matches. The chain's CDR3 is CASSPLGDRGHNEQFF. CDR3 nucleotide sequence: TGTGCCAGCAGCCCCTTGGGGGACAGGGGACACAATGAGCAGTTCTTC.

The chain combines TRBV9 with TRBJ1-2, with TRBD1 matching 7 bases. The CDR3 runs 14 residues. Germline V gene data show CDR1 as SGDLS and CDR2 as YYNGEE. V shed 0 bases, J shed 7 bases, and the junction held 6 bases outside the gene matches. DNA for the CDR3: TGTGCCAGCAGCGTAGGAGGGGGCGCGGGTGGCTACACCTTC. Amino acid sequence: CASSVGGGAGGYTF.

This chain joins TRBV4-3 and TRBJ2-3; 14 bases map to TRBD2. The junction had 12 bases not matched to a gene; V was cut back by 4 bases and J by 3 bases. CDR1 and CDR2 from the germline V gene are LGHNA and YSLEER. This CDR3 region has 19 residues. CDR3 sequence (DNA): TGCGCCAGCAGCCGAAGACTAGCGGGAGGGCTTGGTTCTACAGATACGCAGTATTTT. This gives the protein CASSRRLAGGLGSTDTQYF.